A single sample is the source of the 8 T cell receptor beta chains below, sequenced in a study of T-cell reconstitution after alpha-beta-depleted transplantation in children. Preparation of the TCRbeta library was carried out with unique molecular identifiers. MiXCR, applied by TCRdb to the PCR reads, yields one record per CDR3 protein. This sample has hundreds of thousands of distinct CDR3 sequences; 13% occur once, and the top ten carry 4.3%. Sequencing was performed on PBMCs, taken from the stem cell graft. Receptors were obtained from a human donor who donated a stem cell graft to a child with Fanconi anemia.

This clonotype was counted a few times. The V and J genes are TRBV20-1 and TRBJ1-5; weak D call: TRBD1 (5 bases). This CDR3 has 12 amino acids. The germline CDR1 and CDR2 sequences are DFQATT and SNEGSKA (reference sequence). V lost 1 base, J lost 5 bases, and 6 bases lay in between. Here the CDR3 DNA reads TGCAGTGCTAGAGTAGGGGATCAGCCCCAGCATTTT. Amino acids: CSARVGDQPQHF.

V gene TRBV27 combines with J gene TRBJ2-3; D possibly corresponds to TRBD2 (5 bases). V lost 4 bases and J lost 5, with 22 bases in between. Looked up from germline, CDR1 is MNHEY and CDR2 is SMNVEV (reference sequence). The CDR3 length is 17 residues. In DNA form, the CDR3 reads TGTGCCAGCAGTTCATTAGAGGGAGTCGTGCCGGGAGATACGCAGTATTTT. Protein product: CASSSLEGVVPGDTQYF.

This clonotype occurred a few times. CDR3 sequence (DNA): TGTGCCAGCTCACCGACCGGGGCAGATTCACCCCTCCACTTT. Translating gives CASSPTGADSPLHF. This chain uses TRBV18 with TRBJ1-6, with D possibly being TRBD1 (5 bases). The V end was cut by 3 bases, the J end by 8 bases, with 11 bases between. The CDR3 spans 14 residues. Germline CDR1 KGHSH, CDR2 LQKENI.

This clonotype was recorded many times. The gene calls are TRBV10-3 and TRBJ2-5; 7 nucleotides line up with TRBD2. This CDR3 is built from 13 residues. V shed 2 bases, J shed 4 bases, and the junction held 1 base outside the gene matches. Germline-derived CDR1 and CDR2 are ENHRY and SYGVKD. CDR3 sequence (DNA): TGTGCCATCAGTGAGCCGGGGGGAGAGACCCAGTACTTC. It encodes CAISEPGGETQYF.

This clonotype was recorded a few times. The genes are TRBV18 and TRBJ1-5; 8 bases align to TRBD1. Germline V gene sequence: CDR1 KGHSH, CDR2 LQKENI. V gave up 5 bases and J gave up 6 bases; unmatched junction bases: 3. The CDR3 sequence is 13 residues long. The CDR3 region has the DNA TGTGCCAGCTCAGCCGGGACAGGTCAGCCCCAGCATTTT. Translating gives CASSAGTGQPQHF. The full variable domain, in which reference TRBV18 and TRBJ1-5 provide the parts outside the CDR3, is NAGVMQNPRHLVRRRGQEARLRCSPMKGHSHVYWYRQLPEEGLKFMVYLQKENIIDESGMPKERFSAEFPKEGPSILRIQQVVRGDSAAYFCASSAGTGQPQHFGDGTRLSIL.

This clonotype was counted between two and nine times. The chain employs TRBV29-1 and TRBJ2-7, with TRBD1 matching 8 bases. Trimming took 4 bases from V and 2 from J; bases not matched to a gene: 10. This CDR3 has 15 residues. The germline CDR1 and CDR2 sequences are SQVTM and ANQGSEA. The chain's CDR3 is CSVGGRDRTPYEQYF. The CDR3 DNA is TGCAGCGTTGGGGGTAGGGACAGGACCCCCTACGAGCAGTACTTC.

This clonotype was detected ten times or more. The CDR3 sequence is CSVDLQGLDTQYF. The CDR3 DNA follows: TGCAGCGTTGACTTACAGGGGTTAGATACGCAGTATTTT. The chain combines TRBV29-1 with TRBJ2-3, with 7 bases matching TRBD1. Germline V gene lookup returns CDR1 SQVTM and CDR2 ANQGSEA. The CDR3 is 13 amino acids. Trimming cost V 3 bases and J 5 bases; bases outside gene matches: 5.

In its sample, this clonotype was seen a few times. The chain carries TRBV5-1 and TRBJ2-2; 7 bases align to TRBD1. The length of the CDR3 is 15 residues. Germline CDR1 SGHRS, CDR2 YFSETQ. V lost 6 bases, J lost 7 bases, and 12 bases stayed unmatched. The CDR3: CASTPTRGRDGELFF. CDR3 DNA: TGCGCCAGCACCCCGACGAGGGGGCGTGACGGGGAGCTGTTTTTT.